Given below is one T cell receptor beta chain in context. The sample comes from a study of control samples from healthy donors and cancer patients. The V gene's germline CDR1 is SGHNT and CDR2 YENEEA. The CDR3 is made up of 16 amino acids. V shed 1 base and J shed 2 bases, with 13 bases lying between them. The repertoire was sequenced with immunoSEQ multiplex PCR; TCRdb's copy has only in-frame clones and lacks some. The sample lists around 33,000 clones, approximately 90% occurring once. Sequenced input: PBMCs. This chain connects TRBV11-3 to TRBJ2-3; unclear D gene. The clonotype was recovered from a woman aged 40 to 55 with lung cancer. In DNA, the CDR3 is TGTGCCAGCAGCTTAGCCCGCACTGCCTCCACAGATACGCAGTATTTT. Amino acids: CASSLARTASTDTQYF.